Below, 5 T cell receptor beta chains from the same sample are listed, as sequenced in a study of shared clonotypes between healthy human individuals. Using immunoSEQ multiplex PCR, the repertoire was profiled, and TCRdb retains in-frame clones only, with some absent. This sample has 490,000 or so clones, with 79% found just once. The sample comprised PBMCs. These receptors were taken from a woman aged 40 to 50 in good health. Some clones in this sample may be carry-over from other donors' samples.

Only a few counts were recorded for this clone. The chain joins TRBV28 to TRBJ2-7; 7 bases fit TRBD1. V shed 7 bases, J shed 3 bases, and the junction held 9 bases outside the gene matches. The CDR3 length is 14 residues. CDR1 and CDR2 (germline): MDHEN, SYDVKM. CDR3 coding DNA: TGTGCCAGCAACCCCGGGGACAGCCGCTACGAGCAGTACTTC. Translation: CASNPGDSRYEQYF.

The genes are TRBV27 and TRBJ2-7; unclear D gene. The CDR3 is 12 amino acids. Germline CDR1 reads MNHEY; CDR2 reads SMNVEV (reference sequence). V lost 4 bases and J 7 bases, leaving 11 bases between the germline ends. This CDR3 is CASSSMLREQYF. As DNA, the CDR3 is TGTGCCAGCAGTTCCATGTTGAGGGAGCAGTACTTC.

This clone was observed a handful of times. The chain is built from TRBV28 and TRBJ2-3; D is unclear. Per the germline V gene, CDR1 is MDHEN and CDR2 is SYDVKM. There are 16 residues in the CDR3. Trimming shortened V by 6 bases and J by 1 base, and 17 bases separated the two germline ends. CDR3 sequence (DNA): TGTGCCAGCAGACGTTCGAAAGGCAGCGGCACAGATACGCAGTATTTT. This translates into CASRRSKGSGTDTQYF.

This clone was found a few times. The chain has TRBV4-2 and TRBJ2-2; possibly TRBD1 or TRBD2 for D (7 bases each). The length of the CDR3 is 17 residues. The germline CDR1 and CDR2 sequences are LGHNA and YNFKEQ. Trimming took 1 base from V and 4 from J, leaving 16 bases between them. CDR3 nucleotides: TGTGCCAGCAGCCAAGGGCAACAGGGGAGGGGCACCGGGGAGCTGTTTTTT. This translates into CASSQGQQGRGTGELFF.

This chain connects TRBV7-2 to TRBJ2-1, with 7 nucleotides matching TRBD2. The CDR3 has 16 amino acids. V trimming: 0 bases; J trimming: 1 base; junction bases outside the gene matches: 3. CDR1 and CDR2 (germline): SGHTA, FQGNSA. CDR3 coding DNA: TGTGCCAGCAGCTTAGCGGGAGGGCCTTCCTACAATGAGCAGTTCTTC. Translated, it gives CASSLAGGPSYNEQFF.